These 29 T cell receptor beta chains were all obtained from the same sample, sequenced in a study of blood T cell repertoires in COVID-19. Profiled with immunoSEQ multiplex PCR; TCRdb holds only in-frame clones, not every one. This sample carries about 300,000 clones, around 85% of them seen once, and the ten largest clones take around 1.8%. Material: PBMCs or T cells enriched from blood (not recorded which). Every receptor here comes from a woman in her twenties or thirties who had been exposed to COVID-19.

The V and J genes are TRBV28 and TRBJ1-2; the match to TRBD1 covers 7 bases. The germline V gene has CDR1 MDHEN and CDR2 SYDVKM. V shed 10 bases and J 8 bases; nucleotides not matched to a gene: 13. The CDR3 contains 13 residues. The DNA for the CDR3 is TGTGCCACTTCCAGGGGGTCGGCTTGGGGCTACACCTTC. Residues: CATSRGSAWGYTF.

This chain joins TRBV9 and TRBJ2-1; TRBD2 matches at 8 bases. The CDR3 loop spans 17 amino acids. The V and J ends lost 4 bases and 1 base, in that order; junction bases with no gene match: 10. The germline CDR1 and CDR2 sequences are SGDLS and YYNGEE. This CDR3 reads CASSSDASGGSYNEQFF. DNA of the CDR3: TGTGCCAGCAGCTCAGACGCCAGCGGGGGATCCTACAATGAGCAGTTCTTC.

The chain joins TRBV27 to TRBJ2-2; no reliable D call. Per germline, CDR1 MNHEY and CDR2 SMNVEV (reference sequence). The CDR3 spans 14 residues. Trimming shortened V by 2 bases and J by 0 bases, and 4 bases separated the two germline ends. The CDR3 spells CASSLPANTGELFF. The CDR3 coding sequence is TGTGCCAGCAGTTTACCCGCGAACACCGGGGAGCTGTTTTTT.

Within the sample, this clone is medium-sized. The V gene is TRBV7-9, the J gene TRBJ2-7; 8 nucleotides match TRBD1. This CDR3 contains 14 residues. V was pared by 5 bases and J by 2 bases, with 5 bases of the junction left unmatched. CDR1 and CDR2 from the germline V gene are SEHNR and FQNEAQ (reference sequence). CDR3 coding DNA: TGTGCCAGCAGCGTGACAGGGGAGGCCTACGAGCAGTACTTC. Protein sequence: CASSVTGEAYEQYF. Using reference TRBV7-9 and TRBJ2-7 for the parts outside the CDR3, the full variable domain is DTGVSQNPRHKITKRGQNVTFRCDPISEHNRLYWYRQTLGQGPEFLTYFQNEAQLEKSRLLSDRFSAERPKGSFSTLEIQRTEQGDSAMYLCASSVTGEAYEQYFGPGTRLTVT.

This clone was seen a single time. CDR3 nucleotide sequence: TGTGCCAGCAGCCATCTAGGAGGAAATCAGCCCCAGCATTTT. Residues: CASSHLGGNQPQHF. V and J are TRBV3-1 (or the pseudogene TRBV3-2) and TRBJ1-5; unclear D gene. Between the trimmed V and J ends, which lost 3 bases and 4 bases, there was a span of 10 bases. The CDR3 is 14 residues long. Germline CDR1 reads LGHDT; CDR2 reads YNNKEL (reference sequence).

A few counts support this clone. The J gene is TRBJ2-7, the V gene TRBV11-3, with TRBD2 matching over 10 bases. Germline CDR1 reads SGHNT; CDR2 reads YENEEA. V was pared by 5 bases and J by 2 bases, with 15 bases of the junction left unmatched. There are 18 residues in the CDR3. Here the CDR3 reads CASSPRTSGFTLTYEQYF. CDR3 DNA: TGTGCCAGCAGCCCTCGGACTAGCGGCTTCACCTTAACCTACGAGCAGTACTTC.

This clone was observed once. The chain employs TRBV5-4 and TRBJ2-7; perhaps TRBD2 as D (5 bases). Germline assignment: CDR1 SGHNT and CDR2 YYREEE (reference sequence). The CDR3 extends over 15 amino acids. V dropped 4 bases and J dropped 3 bases, with 17 bases sitting between them. The CDR3 DNA sequence: TGTGCCAGCAGCCCTGGACTCCGCTCCCTCTACGAGCAGTACTTC. Translating it yields CASSPGLRSLYEQYF.

This clone was seen a single time. CDR3 sequence reads: CASSGQGSQPQHF. The CDR3 nucleotides read TGTGCCAGCAGCGGACAGGGAAGTCAGCCCCAGCATTTT. The V call is TRBV9, the J call TRBJ1-5; 7 nucleotides agree with TRBD1. This CDR3 spans 13 amino acids. Germline-derived CDR1 and CDR2 are SGDLS and YYNGEE. Losses at the gene ends were 3 bases for V and 6 bases for J; bases not matched to a gene: 3.

The genes are TRBV12-3 or TRBV12-4 and TRBJ1-1, with D uncertain. The CDR3 consists of 13 residues. With 3 bases removed from V and 3 bases from J, the gap between germline ends came to 8 bases. In nucleotides, the CDR3 is TGTGCCAGCAGTTTTATCTCGGACACTGAAGCTTTCTTT. Translating gives CASSFISDTEAFF.

This sequence joins TRBV12-3 or TRBV12-4 and TRBJ1-2, with TRBD1 identical over 9 bases. There are 13 residues in the CDR3. Trimming cost V 8 bases and J 8 bases; bases outside gene matches: 9. CDR3 DNA: TGTGCCAGCTACACAGGGGGCTTGTTGGGCTACACCTTC. Translated: CASYTGGLLGYTF.

This clone has a handful of counts. This sequence joins TRBV28 and TRBJ1-2, with D possibly TRBD1 on 5 matching bases. Germline CDR1 is MDHEN and CDR2 is SYDVKM. The CDR3 covers 13 residues. Trimming took off 5 bases at V and 8 bases at J, with 15 bases between the two ends. CDR3 in amino acids: CASSQGPEWGYTF. In DNA form, the CDR3 reads TGTGCCAGCAGTCAGGGTCCCGAGTGGGGCTACACCTTC.

The chain couples TRBV2 to TRBJ1-5; D unclear. The CDR3 is 13 residues long. The germline CDR1 and CDR2 sequences are SNHLY and FYNNEI. V lost 8 bases to trimming and J lost 0 bases, with 8 bases between them. CDR3 in amino acids: CASHRDSNQPQHF. CDR3 nucleotide sequence: TGTGCCAGCCACAGAGATAGCAATCAGCCCCAGCATTTT.

This chain connects TRBV30 to TRBJ1-2; TRBD1 might be the D (6 bases). The CDR3 has 14 residues. The germline gives CDR1 GTSNPN, CDR2 SVGIG (reference sequence). V gave up 0 bases and J gave up 1 base, with 9 bases separating them. The CDR3 protein is CAWSVTGINYGYTF. As DNA, the CDR3 is TGTGCCTGGAGTGTAACAGGGATTAACTATGGCTACACCTTC. The whole variable domain, remainder taken from reference TRBV30 and TRBJ1-2, is SQTIHQWPATLVQPVGSPLSLECTVEGTSNPNLYWYRQAAGRGLQLLFYSVGIGQISSEVPQNLSASRPQDRQFILSSKKLLLSDSGFYLCAWSVTGINYGYTFGSGTRLTVV.

The sample holds a few counts of this clone. The V and J genes are TRBV7-2 and TRBJ2-5, with 7 bases that match TRBD2. J lost 4 bases, V lost 2 bases, and 10 bases had no gene match. The CDR3 is 16 residues long. Germline V CDR1 and CDR2: SGHTA, FQGNSA. The CDR3 reads CASSLFPGGIRETQYF. The CDR3, as DNA: TGTGCCAGCAGCTTATTTCCGGGGGGAATTAGAGAGACCCAGTACTTC.

This chain links TRBV7-2 with TRBJ2-3; D is perhaps TRBD2 (6 bases). This CDR3 has 16 amino acids. Germline V gene lookup returns CDR1 SGHTA and CDR2 FQGNSA. Trimming cost V 0 bases and J 3 bases, with 13 bases left between them. Here the CDR3 reads CASSLAHGLSTDTQYF. CDR3 sequence (DNA): TGTGCCAGCAGCTTAGCGCATGGACTATCTACAGATACGCAGTATTTT.

This chain uses TRBV5-6 with TRBJ2-1; D perhaps matches TRBD2 (6 bases). The V gene lost 0 bases and the J gene lost 4 bases, with 14 bases spanning the gap. CDR3 size: 16 residues. Germline loops: CDR1 SGHDT, CDR2 YYEEEE. DNA of the CDR3: TGTGCCAGCAGCTTGGGTGATAGCGGTCTATACAATGAGCAGTTCTTC. Residues: CASSLGDSGLYNEQFF.

The chain is built from TRBV30 and TRBJ1-5, with a weak D call TRBD1 (5 bases). There are 17 residues in the CDR3. Germline CDR1 and CDR2: GTSNPN and SVGIG (reference sequence). Trimming removed 0 bases from V and 5 bases from J, with 20 bases in between. The CDR3 sequence is CAWSVGLGRGRDQPQHF. The CDR3 nucleotides are TGTGCCTGGAGTGTAGGTCTAGGCAGAGGCAGGGATCAGCCCCAGCATTTT.

The chain carries TRBV7-3 and TRBJ2-1; perhaps TRBD2 as D (5 bases). V was clipped by 3 bases and J by 2 bases, with 8 bases between them. The CDR3 length is 14 residues. From germline, CDR1 is SGHTA and CDR2 FQGTGA. The CDR3 here is CASSFSGPYNEQFF. For the CDR3, the DNA is TGTGCCAGCAGCTTCAGCGGCCCCTACAATGAGCAGTTCTTC.

The V and J genes are TRBV10-3 and TRBJ2-6; 12 bases line up with TRBD1. The V segment lost 3 bases and the J segment 2 bases; nucleotides outside the gene matches: 2. CDR1 ENHRY and CDR2 SYGVKD come from the germline V gene. The CDR3 runs to 17 residues. DNA of the CDR3: TGTGCCATCAGTGAAGGGACAGGGGGCGCTGGGGCCAACGTCCTGACTTTC. Protein sequence: CAISEGTGGAGANVLTF.

This clone was counted once. Here the CDR3 reads CASSQAIGNTIYF. CDR3 nucleotides: TGTGCCAGCAGCCAAGCCATTGGAAACACCATATATTTT. The rearrangement joins TRBV14 to TRBJ1-3; D gene unclear. Trimming took 1 base from V and 3 from J, leaving 4 bases between them. From germline, CDR1 is SGHDN and CDR2 FVKESK. CDR3 length equals 13 residues.

V is TRBV15 and J is TRBJ2-7; possibly TRBD1 for D (5 bases). This CDR3 comprises 15 residues. Germline V gene data show CDR1 as LNHNV and CDR2 as YYDKDF (reference sequence). Deletions cut 0 bases from V and 7 bases from J, with 16 bases between. DNA of the CDR3: TGTGCCACCAGCAGAGACCAGGGAACTCGAGGTGAGCAGTACTTC. This sequence encodes CATSRDQGTRGEQYF.

The chain has TRBV5-1 and TRBJ1-2; D may be TRBD1 (6 bases). Per germline, CDR1 SGHRS and CDR2 YFSETQ. V lost 4 bases to trimming and J lost 3 bases, with 10 bases between them. CDR3 size: 13 residues. CDR3: CASSQGHDYGYTF. The CDR3 coding sequence is TGCGCCAGCAGCCAGGGGCACGACTATGGCTACACCTTC. Variable domain in full (rest from reference TRBV5-1 and TRBJ1-2): KAGVTQTPRYLIKTRGQQVTLSCSPISGHRSVSWYQQTPGQGLQFLFEYFSETQRNKGNFPGRFSGRQFSNSRSEMNVSTLELGDSALYLCASSQGHDYGYTFGSGTRLTVV.

This clone showed up just once. This rearrangement joins TRBV18 to TRBJ1-6, with TRBD1 as a possible D gene (6 bases). The ends were cut back, 6 bases at V and 4 bases at J, with 13 bases in the middle. Germline assignment: CDR1 KGHSH and CDR2 LQKENI. The CDR3 extends over 15 amino acids. The CDR3, as DNA: TGTGCCAGCTCCCCTTCAGGGGCATATAATTCACCCCTCCACTTT. This translates into CASSPSGAYNSPLHF. Supplemented by reference TRBV18 and TRBJ1-6, the full variable domain reads NAGVMQNPRHLVRRRGQEARLRCSPMKGHSHVYWYRQLPEEGLKFMVYLQKENIIDESGMPKERFSAEFPKEGPSILRIQQVVRGDSAAYFCASSPSGAYNSPLHFGNGTRLTVT.

This chain joins TRBV19 and TRBJ1-2; D gene uncertain. The germline V gene has CDR1 LNHDA and CDR2 SQIVND (reference sequence). Trimming took 5 bases from V and 4 from J, leaving 11 bases between them. This CDR3 contains 13 residues. The CDR3 DNA follows: TGTGCCAGTAGTTCCCAAGAGGTCTATGGCTACACCTTC. Protein: CASSSQEVYGYTF.

The V gene is TRBV3-1 (or the pseudogene TRBV3-2), the J gene TRBJ2-2, with 7 bases that match TRBD2. Germline V CDR1 and CDR2: LGHDT, YNNKEL (reference sequence). Trimming at V came to 2 bases and at J to 0 bases, leaving 6 bases not matched to a gene. This CDR3 spans 17 amino acids. This CDR3 is CASSQRAGSANTGELFF. The CDR3 nucleotides are TGTGCCAGCAGCCAAAGAGCGGGATCGGCGAACACCGGGGAGCTGTTTTTT.

This chain joins TRBV4-1 and TRBJ1-1; D remains unclear. The germline V and J ends were trimmed by 3 bases and 5 bases, with 13 bases remaining between them. CDR1 is MGHRA, CDR2 YSYEKL, per germline. This CDR3 spans 14 amino acids. For the CDR3, the DNA is TGCGCCAGCAGCCACGTAATCGGAGGGACTGAAGCTTTCTTT. It is translated as CASSHVIGGTEAFF.

This clone was counted once. The gene calls are TRBV9 and TRBJ1-2; no definite D call. CDR3 length: 15 amino acids. Germline V gene data show CDR1 as SGDLS and CDR2 as YYNGEE. Trimming shortened V by 0 bases and J by 2 bases, and 11 bases separated the two germline ends. DNA of the CDR3: TGTGCCAGCAGCGTAGGGGCCGAGCCAAACTATGGCTACACCTTC. Translated: CASSVGAEPNYGYTF. The full variable domain, completed using reference TRBV9 and TRBJ1-2, is DSGVTQTPKHLITATGQRVTLRCSPRSGDLSVYWYQQSLDQGLQFLIQYYNGEERAKGNILERFSAQQFPDLHSELNLSSLELGDSALYFCASSVGAEPNYGYTFGSGTRLTVV.

V and J are TRBV6-1 and TRBJ1-3, with 7 bases lining up with TRBD1. This CDR3 has 17 amino acids. The V gene end was trimmed by 2 bases and the J gene end by 0 bases; junction bases not matched to a gene: 7. CDR1 and CDR2 (germline): MNHNS, SASEGT. The CDR3 region is CASSERGQTYSGNTIYF. CDR3 sequence (DNA): TGTGCCAGCAGTGAAAGGGGGCAGACTTACTCTGGAAACACCATATATTTT.

The V gene is TRBV6-1, the J gene TRBJ1-4; D is unresolved. Germline CDR1 is MNHNS and CDR2 is SASEGT. This CDR3 has 16 amino acids. Trimming left V 0 bases short and J 0 bases short, with 8 bases between. As DNA, the CDR3 is TGTGCCAGCAGTGAAGCGGCGGCCACAACTAATGAAAAACTGTTTTTT. Amino acids: CASSEAAATTNEKLFF.